The 32 T cell receptor beta chains listed next were all sequenced from one sample in a study of shared clonotypes between healthy human individuals. TCRdb's copy holds only in-frame clones and misses some; the assay was immunoSEQ multiplex PCR. The sample gives about 2.2 million clones, approximately 94% of which show up once; around 1.7% is in the top ten. Cells designated naive CD8 were CD45RO-negative and were positively selected for CCR7, with terminally differentiated effector memory CD45RA+ cells excluded. Sequencing input: naive CD8+ T cells from PBMCs. Every receptor here comes from a man aged 18-30 years in good health. Some clones in this sample may be carry-over from other donors' samples.

The chain is built from TRBV19 and TRBJ2-3, with D unclear. The germline V and J ends were trimmed by 0 bases and 3 bases, with 16 bases remaining between them. This CDR3 comprises 17 residues. The germline V gene encodes CDR1 LNHDA and CDR2 SQIVND (reference sequence). The CDR3 spells CASSIDLETGLTDTQYF. CDR3 sequence (DNA): TGTGCCAGTAGTATAGATCTAGAGACGGGTCTGACAGATACGCAGTATTTT.

This clone was seen more than once but under ten times. The rearrangement joins TRBV5-1 to TRBJ2-1; 7 bases match TRBD1. V lost 4 bases to trimming and J lost 7 bases; unmatched junction nucleotides: 2. The germline V gene has CDR1 SGHRS and CDR2 YFSETQ. The CDR3 consists of 12 residues. This chain's CDR3 is CASSQTGNEQFF. CDR3 DNA: TGCGCCAGCAGCCAGACAGGGAATGAGCAGTTCTTC.

The CDR3 region is CASSLVPPPSGRIYEQYF. The CDR3 region has the DNA TGTGCCAGCAGCTTAGTACCCCCTCCTAGCGGGAGGATCTACGAGCAGTACTTC. The rearrangement links TRBV11-2 to TRBJ2-7; 11 bases match TRBD2. The V gene end was trimmed by 1 base and the J gene end by 3 bases; junction bases not matched to a gene: 11. CDR1 is SGHAT, CDR2 FQNNGV, per germline. This CDR3 is 18 amino acids long.

The chain employs TRBV5-6 and TRBJ1-4; D is unclear. Germline CDR1 and CDR2: SGHDT and YYEEEE. The CDR3 has 16 residues. The V end was cut by 4 bases, the J end by 0 bases, with 13 bases between. The CDR3 loop reads CASSHLIGATNEKLFF. The CDR3 DNA reads as TGTGCCAGCAGCCACCTCATAGGTGCAACTAATGAAAAACTGTTTTTT.

This clone was counted a few times. This chain connects TRBV19 to TRBJ1-1; D is unresolved. Germline V gene lookup returns CDR1 LNHDA and CDR2 SQIVND (reference sequence). The ends were cut back, 7 bases at V and 2 bases at J, with 11 bases in the middle. This CDR3 contains 13 residues. CDR3 sequence: CASNPKANTEAFF. The DNA of the CDR3 is TGTGCCAGTAACCCGAAAGCCAACACTGAAGCTTTCTTT.

The chain carries TRBV9 and TRBJ2-3, with 7 bases that match TRBD2. Germline V gives CDR1 SGDLS, CDR2 YYNGEE. The trim removed 1 base at V and 2 bases at J, leaving 4 bases unmatched. The CDR3 contains 15 residues. Written as DNA, the CDR3 is TGTGCCAGCAGCGTATACGGGGGGAACACAGATACGCAGTATTTT. Protein sequence: CASSVYGGNTDTQYF. Full variable domain (missing parts from reference TRBV9 and TRBJ2-3): DSGVTQTPKHLITATGQRVTLRCSPRSGDLSVYWYQQSLDQGLQFLIQYYNGEERAKGNILERFSAQQFPDLHSELNLSSLELGDSALYFCASSVYGGNTDTQYFGPGTRLTVL.

This sequence joins TRBV5-1 and TRBJ2-5; 9 positions agree with TRBD2. Germline CDR1 and CDR2: SGHRS and YFSETQ. This CDR3 comprises 16 residues. V shed 1 base and J 3 bases; nucleotides not matched to a gene: 7. The DNA for the CDR3 is TGCGCCAGCAGCTTGTGGTTAGCGGGAGAGGAAGAGACCCAGTACTTC. Protein product: CASSLWLAGEEETQYF.

The gene calls are TRBV15 and TRBJ2-7; D is unresolved. CDR3 length equals 15 residues. The V and J ends lost 5 bases and 4 bases respectively, with 18 bases between them. The germline gives CDR1 LNHNV, CDR2 YYDKDF (reference sequence). This CDR3 is CATSSAMGLLYEQYF. The CDR3 DNA reads as TGTGCCACCAGCTCCGCAATGGGTTTGCTATACGAGCAGTACTTC.

There are a few counts of this clone. The gene calls are TRBV6-6 and TRBJ1-1, with D unresolved. This CDR3 has 12 amino acids. Trimming pared 4 bases from V and 5 bases from J, leaving 8 bases between. The V gene's germline CDR1 is MNHNY and CDR2 SVGAGI (reference sequence). The DNA of the CDR3 is TGTGCCAGCAGTTCCGGGTGGACTGAAGCTTTCTTT. The encoded protein is CASSSGWTEAFF.

V usage is TRBV7-9 and J usage is TRBJ2-3; 9 bases agree with TRBD2. Germline V gene sequence: CDR1 SEHNR, CDR2 FQNEAQ (reference sequence). With 6 bases clipped from V and 0 bases from J, the junction kept 7 bases outside the gene matches. The CDR3 totals 16 residues. CDR3 loop: CASSKSSGESTDTQYF. The CDR3 nucleotides read TGTGCCAGCAGTAAATCTAGCGGGGAGAGCACAGATACGCAGTATTTT.

The genes are TRBV4-1 and TRBJ1-1; weak D call: TRBD1 (6 bases). Trimming pared 0 bases from V and 4 bases from J, leaving 18 bases between. The germline V gene encodes CDR1 MGHRA and CDR2 YSYEKL. This CDR3 contains 17 residues. The chain's CDR3 is CASSQERRTARATEAFF. The CDR3, as DNA: TGCGCCAGCAGCCAAGAGAGGAGGACAGCAAGAGCCACTGAAGCTTTCTTT.

The J gene is TRBJ2-7, the V gene TRBV27; TRBD2 matches at 11 bases. The CDR3 covers 13 residues. Germline V gene sequence: CDR1 MNHEY, CDR2 SMNVEV (reference sequence). V lost 6 bases, J lost 6 bases, and 4 bases stayed unmatched. This CDR3 reads CASRLAGDSEQYF. The CDR3 DNA reads as TGTGCCAGCAGACTAGCGGGAGATAGCGAGCAGTACTTC.

This chain joins TRBV5-7 and TRBJ1-5; perhaps TRBD1 as D (6 bases). TRBV5-7 counts as an open reading frame of uncertain function. The V end was cut by 4 bases, the J end by 9 bases, with 26 bases between. The CDR3 extends over 17 amino acids. The CDR3: CASSPPIPLRGAGPQHF. DNA for the CDR3: TGTGCCAGCAGCCCTCCCATACCGCTCAGGGGCGCAGGGCCCCAGCATTTT.

The genes are TRBV2 and TRBJ2-3, with 9 bases aligning to TRBD1. The germline V gene has CDR1 SNHLY and CDR2 FYNNEI. This CDR3 has 14 residues. V trimming: 5 bases; J trimming: 7 bases; junction bases outside the gene matches: 7. This CDR3 is CASSPGQGDNTQYF. Written as DNA, the CDR3 is TGTGCCAGCAGTCCGGGACAGGGTGATAATACGCAGTATTTT.

V and J are TRBV5-5 and TRBJ2-7; TRBD1 agrees at 7 bases. The CDR3 is 15 amino acids. V was pared by 3 bases and J by 1 base, with 7 bases of the junction left unmatched. Germline assignment: CDR1 SGHKS and CDR2 YYEKEE (reference sequence). In nucleotides, the CDR3 is TGTGCCAGCAGCTCCAGGGACAGCCAATCCTACGAGCAGTACTTC. Its translation: CASSSRDSQSYEQYF.

This chain joins TRBV5-1 and TRBJ2-5; 8 nucleotides align to TRBD1. CDR1 SGHRS and CDR2 YFSETQ come from the germline V gene. This CDR3 spans 13 amino acids. Germline trimming cut 4 bases from V and 5 bases from J; bases unmatched to any gene: 4. The CDR3 DNA reads as TGCGCCAGCAGCCCCAGGGGGCTCGAGACCCAGTACTTC. Its protein product is CASSPRGLETQYF.

This chain links TRBV5-1 with TRBJ2-2; D gene uncertain. The V gene lost 2 bases and the J gene lost 3 bases, with 11 bases spanning the gap. Germline values: CDR1 SGHRS, CDR2 YFSETQ. This CDR3 has 15 amino acids. CDR3 in amino acids: CASSFGFMDTGELFF. The CDR3 coding sequence is TGCGCCAGCAGCTTCGGTTTCATGGACACCGGGGAGCTGTTTTTT.

J is TRBJ1-3 and V is TRBV19; D is unresolved. This CDR3 has 14 amino acids. Trimming cost V 6 bases and J 1 base, with 10 bases left between them. CDR1 and CDR2 (germline): LNHDA, SQIVND (reference sequence). DNA of the CDR3: TGTGCCAGTAGCCCCGCGCCGTCTGGAAACACCATATATTTT. This encodes CASSPAPSGNTIYF.

The chain joins TRBV7-3 to TRBJ1-4; a weak D match, TRBD1 (6 bases). The CDR3 is made up of 14 amino acids. The germline V gene encodes CDR1 SGHTA and CDR2 FQGTGA. Trimming left V 7 bases short and J 0 bases short, with 9 bases between. The CDR3 protein is CASTGQTTNEKLFF. The CDR3 DNA reads TGTGCCAGCACCGGACAGACAACTAATGAAAAACTGTTTTTT.

The rearrangement uses TRBV19 and TRBJ2-7, with unresolved D. V shed 5 bases and J shed 4 bases, with 18 bases lying between them. Germline lookup yields CDR1 LNHDA and CDR2 SQIVND (reference sequence). CDR3 length: 15 amino acids. The CDR3 loop reads CASSVGRHLGYEQYF. Here the CDR3 DNA reads TGTGCCAGTAGTGTAGGGCGGCACCTTGGGTACGAGCAGTACTTC.

This clone was observed once. CDR3 nucleotides: TGCGCCAGCAGCCAAGTTGCCAGTGGTACTGAAGCTTTCTTT. Translated, it gives CASSQVASGTEAFF. The chain uses TRBV4-3 and TRBJ1-1; D unresolved. The CDR3 has 14 residues. Between the trimmed V and J ends, which lost 1 base and 5 bases, there was a span of 11 bases. The germline V gene encodes CDR1 LGHNA and CDR2 YSLEER.

The chain joins TRBV13 to TRBJ1-2; TRBD1 agrees at 10 bases. V lost 3 bases and J lost 5; bases outside the gene matches: 6. The length of the CDR3 is 15 residues. Germline V gives CDR1 PRHDT, CDR2 FYEKMQ (reference sequence). The CDR3: CASSFIGTGEYGYTF. The CDR3 DNA reads TGTGCCAGCAGCTTTATCGGGACAGGGGAGTATGGCTACACCTTC. The full variable domain, with the rest looked up from reference TRBV13 and TRBJ1-2, is AAGVIQSPRHLIKEKRETATLKCYPIPRHDTVYWYQQGPGQDPQFLISFYEKMQSDKGSIPDRFSAQQFSDYHSELNMSSLELGDSALYFCASSFIGTGEYGYTFGSGTRLTVV.

The genes are TRBV7-9 and TRBJ1-1; a possible D gene is TRBD1 (5 bases). Germline V gives CDR1 SEHNR, CDR2 FQNEAQ (reference sequence). The ends were cut back, 3 bases at V and 6 bases at J, with 14 bases in the middle. This CDR3 has 14 residues. The CDR3 protein is CASSFGEGPPEAFF. CDR3 bases: TGTGCCAGCAGCTTCGGTGAGGGACCGCCTGAAGCTTTCTTT.

CDR3 protein: CASNKRGPSGIEQFF. The CDR3 nucleotides are TGTGCCAGCAACAAACGGGGGCCTAGCGGGATTGAGCAGTTCTTC. The chain combines TRBV7-9 with TRBJ2-1, with 9 bases matching TRBD2. The CDR3 sequence is 15 residues long. Trimming at V came to 7 bases and at J to 9 bases, leaving 13 bases not matched to a gene. Germline assignment: CDR1 SEHNR and CDR2 FQNEAQ (reference sequence). Complete variable domain (other parts from reference TRBV7-9 and TRBJ2-1): DTGVSQNPRHKITKRGQNVTFRCDPISEHNRLYWYRQTLGQGPEFLTYFQNEAQLEKSRLLSDRFSAERPKGSFSTLEIQRTEQGDSAMYLCASNKRGPSGIEQFFGPGTRLTVL.

The chain has TRBV29-1 and TRBJ2-2; D call uncertain. The CDR3 totals 11 residues. Trimming took 7 bases from V and 5 from J, leaving 8 bases between them. Germline assignment: CDR1 SQVTM and CDR2 ANQGSEA. The CDR3 sequence is CSAHKTGELFF. Here the CDR3 DNA reads TGCAGCGCCCATAAGACCGGGGAGCTGTTTTTT.

The chain is built from TRBV9 and TRBJ2-5, with D uncertain. There are 14 residues in the CDR3. V lost 4 bases and J lost 0, with 10 bases in between. The germline gives CDR1 SGDLS, CDR2 YYNGEE. The CDR3 here is CASSPEGYQETQYF. The CDR3 bases are TGTGCCAGCAGCCCGGAAGGATACCAAGAGACCCAGTACTTC.

The chain combines TRBV9 with TRBJ2-7; 9 positions match TRBD1. The germline gives CDR1 SGDLS, CDR2 YYNGEE. With 0 bases clipped from V and 2 bases from J, the junction kept 3 bases outside the gene matches. The length of the CDR3 is 15 residues. As DNA, the CDR3 is TGTGCCAGCAGCGTAGGAGGGACAGGGCCCTACGAGCAGTACTTC. Its protein product is CASSVGGTGPYEQYF.

The chain employs TRBV7-8 and TRBJ1-2; 10 bases line up with TRBD1. This CDR3 spans 15 amino acids. Trimming took 1 base from V and 8 from J; bases not matched to a gene: 7. Germline CDR1 and CDR2: SGHVS and FQNEAQ. The DNA of the CDR3 is TGTGCCAGCAGCTTAGTTCGGACAGGGGGTGAAGGCTACACCTTC. It codes for CASSLVRTGGEGYTF.

The V call is TRBV11-3, the J call TRBJ1-1; D may be TRBD1 (5 bases). This CDR3 has 17 amino acids. V was shortened by 1 base and J by 11 bases, with 26 bases between the two germline ends. From germline, CDR1 is SGHNT and CDR2 YENEEA. Written as DNA, the CDR3 is TGTGCCAGCAGCTTAGTTGTCCGAGCCGACCCACTTAAGGGGGCTTTCTTT. Amino acid sequence: CASSLVVRADPLKGAFF.

The genes are TRBV28 and TRBJ1-6; D is ambiguous. The CDR3 contains 15 residues. Germline CDR1 MDHEN, CDR2 SYDVKM. The germline V and J ends were trimmed by 2 bases and 8 bases, with 13 bases remaining between them. The CDR3 DNA reads as TGTGCCAGCAGTTTAGGTAGGAGGGCTCATTCACCCCTCCACTTT. Protein sequence: CASSLGRRAHSPLHF.

The V and J genes are TRBV13 and TRBJ1-1, with D perhaps TRBD1 (6 bases). The CDR3 is 13 amino acids. Deletions cut 2 bases from V and 7 bases from J, with 11 bases between. Germline lookup yields CDR1 PRHDT and CDR2 FYEKMQ (reference sequence). CDR3 sequence reads: CASSLSGDIEAFF. The CDR3 DNA sequence: TGTGCCAGCAGCTTAAGTGGGGACATTGAAGCTTTCTTT.

CDR3 region: CASSPQGTSGSSTGELFF. CDR3 DNA: TGTGCCAGCAGCCCCCAAGGGACTAGCGGGAGTAGCACCGGGGAGCTGTTTTTT. V gene TRBV4-2 combines with J gene TRBJ2-2; 14 bases match TRBD2. Trimming removed 4 bases from V and 4 bases from J; junction bases left unmatched: 8. CDR1 and CDR2 from the germline V gene are LGHNA and YNFKEQ. This CDR3 is 18 amino acids long.